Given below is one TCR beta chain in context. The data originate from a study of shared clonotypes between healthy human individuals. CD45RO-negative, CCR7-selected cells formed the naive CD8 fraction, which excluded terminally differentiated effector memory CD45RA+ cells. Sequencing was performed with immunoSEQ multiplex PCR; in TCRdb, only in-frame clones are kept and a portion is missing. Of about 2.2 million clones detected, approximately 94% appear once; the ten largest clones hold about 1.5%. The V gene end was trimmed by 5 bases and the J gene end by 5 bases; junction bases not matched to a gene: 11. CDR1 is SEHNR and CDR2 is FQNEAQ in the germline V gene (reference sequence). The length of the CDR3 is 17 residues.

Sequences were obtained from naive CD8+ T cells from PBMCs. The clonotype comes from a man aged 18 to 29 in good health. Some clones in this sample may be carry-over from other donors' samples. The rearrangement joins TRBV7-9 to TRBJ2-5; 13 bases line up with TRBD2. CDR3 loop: CASSPGLAGNLGETQYF. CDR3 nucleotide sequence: TGTGCCAGCAGCCCGGGACTAGCGGGGAACTTGGGGGAGACCCAGTACTTC.